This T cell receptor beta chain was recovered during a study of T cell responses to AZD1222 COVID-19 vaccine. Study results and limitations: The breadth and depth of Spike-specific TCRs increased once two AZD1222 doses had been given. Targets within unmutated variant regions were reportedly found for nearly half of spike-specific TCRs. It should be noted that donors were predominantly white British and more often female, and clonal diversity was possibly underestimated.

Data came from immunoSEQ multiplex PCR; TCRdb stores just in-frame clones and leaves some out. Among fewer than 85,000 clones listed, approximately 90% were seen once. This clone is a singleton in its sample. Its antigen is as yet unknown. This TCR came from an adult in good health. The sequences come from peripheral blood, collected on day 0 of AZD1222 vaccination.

The CDR3 spells CASSFGGRADTQYF. In nucleotides, the CDR3 is TGTGCCAGCAGCTTCGGGGGCCGAGCAGATACGCAGTATTTT. The chain recombines TRBV11-2 with TRBJ2-3, with D tentatively TRBD1 or TRBD2 (6 bases each). Trimming stripped 3 bases from V and 4 bases from J, with 11 bases between. The CDR3 spans 14 residues. CDR1 and CDR2 from the germline V gene are SGHAT and FQNNGV.